This TCR beta chain is from a study of tissue T cells after allogeneic stem cell transplantation. The repertoire was sequenced with immunoSEQ multiplex PCR; TCRdb's copy has only in-frame clones and lacks some. The repertoire holds some 390 clones, about 76% seen once, with 22% in the top ten. The study's findings and limits: Tissue-detected TCR repertoire was only partly captured by blood and spleen T cells. Few T cell clones were shared across patients, but motif clusters showed tissue-specific shared signatures.

This clone was counted once. As yet, its antigen is unknown. V lost 3 bases to trimming and J lost 1 base, with 10 bases between them. The CDR3 sequence is 14 residues long. Germline V gene sequence: CDR1 MNHEY, CDR2 SMNVEV (reference sequence). Sequences were derived from jejunal tissue, sampled at autopsy. The V gene is TRBV27, the J gene TRBJ2-7; TRBD1 or TRBD2 may be the D gene (5 bases each). The sequence derives from a female patient between 35 and 69 years old with steroid-refractory graft-versus-host disease after an allogeneic stem cell transplant. Some T cells may be supplied by the graft donor. This CDR3 is CASSFSRESYEQYF. The CDR3 DNA reads TGTGCCAGCAGTTTCTCCAGGGAGTCCTACGAGCAGTACTTC.